This TCR beta chain was found in a study of a mutant IDH1 vaccine in newly diagnosed glioma. The wider study: Patients' prior therapy spanned radiotherapy, temozolomide, or both; most underwent both. The study held visit V12 at week 35 and visit V13 at week 47. Study-wide points: Whatever changes occurred in top peripheral T cell clonotypes seemed unrelated to pseudoprogression. A vaccine-induced immune response developed in roughly 93% of the patients.

With respect to this clone: Antigen unknown.

The time point here: week 47, end of study. The content of each vaccine dose was 300 ug of mutant IDH1 20-mer peptide, and topical imiquimod accompanied it. Germline loops: CDR1 SNHLY, CDR2 FYNNEI. Trimming stripped 7 bases from V and 3 bases from J, with 13 bases between. This CDR3 has 14 amino acids. Assay used: immunoSEQ multiplex PCR; TCRdb lists only in-frame clones, some missing. Counted here are about 24,000 clones, around 80% occurring once; the ten biggest clones make up 3.8%. The sequence came from a man aged 35-49 years with glioma. Some clones in this sample may be carry-over from other donors' samples. This specimen consisted of PBMCs, obtained from a glioma patient whose treatment included an IDH1 peptide vaccine. The genes are TRBV2 and TRBJ1-3; maybe TRBD1 (5 bases). The CDR3: CASTGGTFGNTIYF. In DNA form, the CDR3 reads TGTGCCAGCACCGGAGGGACTTTTGGAAACACCATATATTTT.